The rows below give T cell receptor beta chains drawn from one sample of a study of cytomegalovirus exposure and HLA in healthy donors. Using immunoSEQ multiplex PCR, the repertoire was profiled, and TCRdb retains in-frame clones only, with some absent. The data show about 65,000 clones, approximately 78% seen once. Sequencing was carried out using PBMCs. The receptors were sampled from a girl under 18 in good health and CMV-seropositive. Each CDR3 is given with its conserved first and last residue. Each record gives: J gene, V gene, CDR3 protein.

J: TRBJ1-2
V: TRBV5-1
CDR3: CASNLGGHDYGYTF

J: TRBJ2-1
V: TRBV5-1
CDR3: CASSSDRVYNEQFF

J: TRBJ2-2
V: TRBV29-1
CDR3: CSATAPNTGELFF

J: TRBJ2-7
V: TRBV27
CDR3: CASSPRGGDEQYF

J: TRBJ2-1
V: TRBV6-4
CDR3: CASGSKPGVSYNEQFF

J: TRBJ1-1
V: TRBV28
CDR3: CASRGRPEAFF

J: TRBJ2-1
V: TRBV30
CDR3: CAWSEERTYNEQFF

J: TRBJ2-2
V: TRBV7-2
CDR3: CASSFVVLAGSSTGELFF

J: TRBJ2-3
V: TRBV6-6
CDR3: CATSQGWGSTDTQYF

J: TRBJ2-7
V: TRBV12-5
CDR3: CASGLTPGRARGEQYF

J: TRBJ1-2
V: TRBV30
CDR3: CAWSWGGYGYTF

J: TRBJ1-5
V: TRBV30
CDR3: CAWSTGGNQPQHF

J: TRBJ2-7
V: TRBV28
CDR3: CASAGTGGFYEQYF

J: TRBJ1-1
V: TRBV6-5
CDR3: CASSPPTYRTEAFF

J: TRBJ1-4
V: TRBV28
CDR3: CASRIQGGGEKLFF

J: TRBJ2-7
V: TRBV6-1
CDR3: CASLFRAYEQYF

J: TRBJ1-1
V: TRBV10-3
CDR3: CAIRGGRMNTEAFF

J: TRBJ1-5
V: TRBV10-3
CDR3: CATQGGNQPQHF

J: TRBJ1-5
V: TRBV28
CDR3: CASSPRQINQPQHF

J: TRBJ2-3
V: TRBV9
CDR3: CASSQRSLGDTQYF

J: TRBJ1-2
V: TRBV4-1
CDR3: CASSQERGDYGYTF

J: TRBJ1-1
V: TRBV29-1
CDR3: CSVVGAEAFF

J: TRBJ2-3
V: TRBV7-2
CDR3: CASSSQAGVPTDTQYF

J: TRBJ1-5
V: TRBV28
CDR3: CASSNDRGPNQPQHF

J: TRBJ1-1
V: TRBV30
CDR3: CAWGQGVLGNTEAFF

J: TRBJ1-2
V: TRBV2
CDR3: CASLTELPSTF

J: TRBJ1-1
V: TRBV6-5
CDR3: CASSYSGTTMNTEAFF

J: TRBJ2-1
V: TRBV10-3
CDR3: CAISEDQYNEQFF

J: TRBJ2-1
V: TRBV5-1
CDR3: CASSLVLQGQGEQFF

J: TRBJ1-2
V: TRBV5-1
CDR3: CASSLVGEGGYTF

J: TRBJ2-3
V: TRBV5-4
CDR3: CASSVRLAGSTDTQYF

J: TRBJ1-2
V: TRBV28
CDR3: CASSSRDFYGYTF